This T cell receptor beta chain was recorded in a study of blood T cells in healthy people across ages. Study summary: Per two T cells, template switching captured roughly one barcoded beta molecule. Whole-study findings and limits: Per million T cells, TCR beta diversity dropped about linearly as age rose.

As regards this clonotype: What it recognizes is unknown.

In germline, CDR1 is SGHVS, CDR2 FNYEAQ. V lost 1 base to trimming and J lost 4 bases; unmatched junction nucleotides: 6. This CDR3 is built from 15 residues. With a J-beta primer mix and a sample-barcoded 5' primer, a second PCR ran roughly 7 to 11 cycles. TCRdb independently ran MiXCR on the 5' RACE reads; one entry per CDR3 protein. The repertoire holds around 990,000 distinct CDR3 sequences, with roughly two fifths as singletons. This TCR was sampled from a man younger than 35 in good health. The genes are TRBV7-6 and TRBJ1-2, with TRBD1 identical over 7 bases. Sequences were obtained from blood. CDR3 nucleotide sequence: TGTGCCAGCAGCTTAGGGGACAGCAGAACCTATGGCTACACCTTC. Translated, it gives CASSLGDSRTYGYTF.